This T cell receptor (beta chain) was observed in a study of blood T cells in healthy people across ages. A second PCR of roughly 6 to 12 cycles used a sample-barcoded 5' primer and a J-beta primer mix. TCRdb reprocessed the 5' RACE reads with MiXCR, giving one entry per CDR3 protein. The table includes about 1 million distinct CDR3 sequences, around 25% detected once. The CDR3 spans 12 residues. Germline lookup yields CDR1 LNHDA and CDR2 SQIVND (reference sequence). The ends lost 4 bases at V and 10 bases at J; junction bases unmatched: 4. These data also featured in a second study, about T cells of mothers and their children.

The specimen sequenced was blood. The chain joins TRBV19 to TRBJ2-3, with 8 nucleotides matching TRBD2. This TCR came from a girl aged 2 to 10 in good health. The CDR3 protein is CASSTRGGPQYF. The DNA for the CDR3 is TGTGCCAGTAGTACTCGCGGGGGGCCGCAGTATTTT.